Listed here is a single TCR beta chain. The target of this receptor is not known. No base quality values were provided; no much bigger clone lies one nucleotide off. The cohort consisted of 600 or so healthy bone marrow donors. At the time of sampling, all cohort members were nominally healthy, though unrecorded immune exposures were likely present. The donor tested CMV seropositive, placing the donor among the roughly 300 seropositive members of the cohort. A peripheral blood sample was provided by each donor, and peripheral blood mononuclear cells were used for TCR beta sequencing. The Qiagen DNeasy Blood Extraction Kit was used to extract genomic DNA from the blood cell samples. CDR1 and CDR2 were assigned from the germline V gene as LGHNA and YNFKEQ. V sheds 0 bases and J sheds 5 bases, leaving 13 bases between their ends. The CDR3 contains 15 residues, cysteine and phenylalanine counted. Left in the record is the CDR3 DNA by itself, 45 bases read in frame from the first base.

The data were taken from a study of cytomegalovirus exposure and HLA in healthy donors (dated 2017 in TCRdb). For the wider study: In an earlier analysis of roughly 500 of the donors, 250 to 300 Gb of sequence data and approximately 120 million unique TCR beta sequences from about 179 million T cells were reported. An early release covering roughly 580 HLA-typed donors comprised about 300 gigabases of sequencing data and 85 million or so unique TCR sequences. The genetic ancestry cluster associated with self-reported Caucasian donors included 81% of the 350 to 500 genotyped donors. The aim of the study was to test whether cataloging public T cell receptors could identify signatures of past pathogen exposure. The study used immunosequencing to profile the T cell repertoires of several hundred subjects and linked those repertoires to cytomegalovirus serostatus. Besides the first cohort of 666 subjects, a separate validation cohort made up of 120 different subjects was used. To predict cytomegalovirus infection status, the study combined high-throughput TCR immunosequencing, statistical association of individual TCRs with disease status, and machine learning. A later analysis re-examined previously published TCR beta repertoires from around 670 donors and added high-resolution HLA genotyping to investigate patterns of TCR occurrence. The later analysis used no new phenotypic data to find candidate immune exposures, relying instead on TCR beta sequences and their occurrence across donors. An earlier analysis of fewer than 700 of the donors applied high-throughput TCR beta sequencing to assess whether each TCR beta V gene segment acted as functional or pseudogenic. Donor age, sex, ethnicity and CMV serostatus were collected together with the repertoire data. In a later genetic analysis, genome-wide SNP genotypes for about three fifths of the 666 donors were used, and that subset was treated as a discovery cohort. All discovery cohort repertoires had been generated using a single sequencing platform. HLA typing included class I and class II loci at four-digit resolution. The number of typed donors differed by locus: roughly 620-630 for A, B, C, DRB1 and DQB1; some 540 for DQA1; 606 for DPA1; and 400 to 480 for DPB1. Roughly 5 DR-DQ haplotypes were handled as single units for association and clustering, since linkage in the cohort was strong. Among a few hundred genotyped donors of the cohort, an average of approximately 240,000 unique TCR beta nucleotide sequences were sequenced per donor, around a sixth of them non-productive. Beyond this particular receptor, the publication reports: Most TCR sequences were seen in very few donors, while some public TCRs were found in many individuals. According to a later genetic analysis, donors in an Asian-associated ancestry cluster had fewer N-insertions in productive TCRs than the approximately 610-donor mean. The presence/absence analyses assumed that sequencing depth was roughly uniform across donors, and that assumption may not be true. According to the authors, the approach could potentially be generalized to other disease states and immunological phenotypes. V-gene and J-gene trimming of TCR beta chains was associated with a missense DCLRE1C variant in a later genetic analysis, and the association was replicated in an independent cohort. In a later analysis, several top co-occurrence clusters were reported to appear linked to parvovirus B19, influenza, CMV and Epstein-Barr virus. Broadly in line with IMGT annotations, most TCR beta V segments showed up in productive rearrangements about 90% or about 30% of the time in an earlier analysis of about 500 of the donors. In vitro tests confirmed that a few of the cytomegalovirus-associated TCR beta chains recognize cytomegalovirus antigens. The sequencing pipeline was judged likely to have produced a cluster of highly shared sequence variants as a technical artifact. Strong co-occurrence of HLA alleles, especially DR and DQ, made assigning TCR associations to individual alleles difficult. In a later analysis, most CMV-associated TCR beta chains were found to appear HLA-restricted, with HLA associations seemingly driven largely by CMV exposure. HLA typing was unavailable for some donors at each locus, so association tests used only the typed subset. Cytomegalovirus status was reported to be diagnosed by the classifier with high specificity and sensitivity in both the original and validation cohorts. Correlated functional status among segregating V segments might be attributable to linkage disequilibrium, but an unknown experimental factor could not be ruled out. In a later analysis, the rate of TCR association differed among HLA loci, with DRB1 alleles having the most associated TCRs and HLA-C alleles having the fewest. At a false discovery rate of 0.05, a later analysis linked roughly 17,000 TCR beta sequences to specific HLA alleles. In the study, 150 to 200 TCR beta chains were listed as associated with cytomegalovirus. About 17 rarely observed V segments, including chromosome 9 orphons, were excluded from the earlier analysis of several hundred of the donors because counts were too low. A further reported finding was that TCR beta sequences accurately predicted the HLA-A and HLA-B alleles for most subjects in the first cohort. The 87-base-pair reads could not distinguish some IMGT-functional V segments, including TRBV6-2 and TRBV6-3, so those segments were excluded. A later analysis found that HLA-associated TCR beta chains were more clonally expanded and had lower generation probabilities than equally common non-associated chains. For the cohort, immune exposure information was limited to CMV serostatus. This cohort had only TCR beta chains sequenced, and the lack of alpha or paired-chain data limited which features could be detected.

Library preparation was by the immunoSEQ multiplex PCR assay. A mixture of 60 forward primers for TCR Vbeta segments and 13 reverse primers for TCR Jbeta segments was used in the multiplex PCR. The CDR3 region of rearranged TCR beta genes was amplified from genomic DNA with a multiplex PCR assay. Amplified TCR beta libraries were sequenced as 87-base-pair reads on the Illumina HiSeq System. In the original analysis: In a later analysis, tens of millions of unique TCR beta chains were counted across the 650 to 700 repertoires, and approximately 9.9 million of these chains were shared by at least two donors. Raw reads were error-corrected and collapsed into unique sequences by a nearest-neighbor algorithm in which closely related sequences were merged to remove PCR and sequencing errors. CDR3 sequences were aligned to IMGT reference sequences to assign V, D and J gene segments. For a sequence to be retained, a match of at least six nucleotides was required to both a V gene segment and a J gene segment. A rearrangement was called productive if the CDR3 had no stop codons and remained in frame with V and J, and every other rearrangement was called non-productive. CDR3 was defined by IMGT convention, running from the second conserved V-encoded cysteine to the conserved J-encoded phenylalanine. The earlier analysis of about 610 of the donors excluded sequences that lacked an unambiguous match to a single V gene segment. In an earlier analysis of 587 of the donors, a V segment was called functional when productive rearrangements were above 56.7%, and segregating when the standard deviation between donors exceeded 5%. A statistical classification framework was built for diagnosing cytomegalovirus status from the catalog of TCR beta chain sequences. V and J gene assignment, in a later analysis, came from comparing TCR nucleotide sequences with IMGT/GENE-DB human TR gene sequences. Using the TCRdist pipeline, a later analysis assigned CDR3 sequences along with most-parsimonious VDJ recombination scenarios. In a later analysis, every TCR beta chain was defined by the combination of its CDR3 amino acid sequence and its V-gene family, and reads without a unique V-gene family were dropped. As a way to deal with suspected cross-contamination and a sequencing artifact, a later analysis dropped 592 nucleotide sequences that were highly shared and had low generation probability. A later analysis calculated a clonal expansion index for each public chain from normalized within-repertoire ranks of inferred template counts. Generation probabilities in a later analysis came from a VDJ recombination model fitted to out-of-frame rearrangements, and those results were checked against IGoR. In a later analysis, hypergeometric tests were used to score TCR-TCR, TCR-HLA and TCR-CMV co-occurrence, with a repertoire-size bias correction applied to TCR pairs. To estimate false discovery rates, a later analysis permuted the HLA or CMV assignments 20 times. In a later analysis, co-occurring TCRs were grouped using DBSCAN, and TCRdist sequence similarity was added for clustering within HLA-allele-positive subsets. For co-occurrence clustering, repertoires with fewer than 30,000 or more than 120,000 public chains were excluded, along with a handful of repertoires with anomalous nucleotide sharing. The clones in this table, taken by TCRdb from immuneACCESS, are in-frame only. Not every clone is retained; where verified, under half of the shortfall comes from an unresolved V gene, and the cause of the rest is unknown. V, J and clone size are taken as reported in that table, and D and trimming were inferred from the DNA itself. The sample includes 200,000 to 250,000 clones, with 75% to 85% observed a single time. The leading ten clones occupy 2.7% of the sample.

The chain links TRBV4-2 with TRBJ1-1, with TRBD1 tentatively as D gene (5 bases match). Sequenced material: PBMCs. The clonotype was recovered from an older woman in good health and CMV-seropositive. At the DNA level, the sequence is TGTGCCAGCAGCCAAGAGAGGAGGGGAACGACTGAAGCTTTCTTT. Its protein is CASSQERRGTTEAFF.